The clone carrying this TCR beta chain was found once. The sample is drawn from a study of blood T cell repertoires in COVID-19. Authors' processing steps: Amplified reference gene primers provided the basis for estimating nucleated cell counts. Only in-frame clones appear in the TCRdb table, and some are missing; sequencing was by immunoSEQ multiplex PCR. D and trimming come from the DNA, and the V and J calls and clone size come from that table. This table has 200,000 to 250,000 clones, 85% to 90% appearing once. CDR1 and CDR2 (germline): SGHTA, FQGNSA. There are 15 residues in the CDR3. V shed 1 base, J shed 1 base, and the junction held 3 bases outside the gene matches.

This receptor was obtained from a man between 18 and 35 years old with active or convalescent COVID-19. The material sequenced was peripheral blood. The rearrangement uses TRBV7-2 and TRBJ1-1; 7 bases agree with TRBD1. In DNA form, the CDR3 reads TGTGCCAGCAGCTTAGGGGACAGAAGGAACACTGAAGCTTTCTTT. Encoded protein: CASSLGDRRNTEAFF.